These 27 T cell receptor beta chains share one sample of origin, sequenced in a study of T-cell reconstitution after alpha-beta-depleted transplantation in children. Unique molecular identifiers tagged the TCRbeta library. Via MiXCR, TCRdb re-called the PCR reads, giving one row per CDR3 protein. The sample records about 900,000 distinct CDR3 sequences, about 29% being singletons. Sequences were derived from PBMCs, mostly from graft donor cells, sampled 360 days after TCRalphabeta/CD19-depleted stem cell transplant. All receptors derive from a boy younger than two who had a stem cell transplant for SCID, so the T cells may come from the graft donor.

This clonotype was detected only a few times. The rearrangement uses TRBV7-6 and TRBJ2-3; no clear D gene. Germline values: CDR1 SGHVS, CDR2 FNYEAQ. This CDR3 comprises 16 residues. V was clipped by 5 bases and J by 2 bases, with 17 bases between them. Here the CDR3 reads CASSPRRAANTDTQYF. In nucleotides, the CDR3 is TGTGCCAGCAGCCCCCGTAGGGCCGCTAACACAGATACGCAGTATTTT.

The chain links TRBV4-2 to TRBJ2-5; D might be TRBD1 or TRBD2, each matching 5 bases. The CDR3 is 16 amino acids. Germline V gene sequence: CDR1 LGHNA, CDR2 YNFKEQ. V lost 4 bases and J lost 5, with 20 bases in between. The DNA of the CDR3 is TGTGCCAGCAGCCGAAATCAGGGCGGGCCCGGGGAGACCCAGTACTTC. It specifies CASSRNQGGPGETQYF.

This sequence joins TRBV7-2 and TRBJ2-4, with TRBD2 matching 7 bases. This CDR3 is built from 14 residues. The germline CDR1 and CDR2 sequences are SGHTA and FQGNSA. Trimming cost V 5 bases and J 4 bases; bases outside gene matches: 5. CDR3 in amino acids: CASSTSAFKNIQYF. The DNA for the CDR3 is TGTGCCAGCAGCACTAGCGCGTTTAAAAACATTCAGTACTTC. Based on the CDR3 plus reference TRBV7-2 and TRBJ2-4, the full variable domain is GAGVSQSPSNKVTEKGKDVELRCDPISGHTALYWYRQSLGQGLEFLIYFQGNSAPDKSGLPSDRFSAERTGGSVSTLTIQRTQQEDSAVYLCASSTSAFKNIQYFGAGTRLSVL.

The rearrangement uses TRBV3-1 and TRBJ1-4; D unresolved. Trimming stripped 1 base from V and 4 bases from J, with 10 bases between. This CDR3 region has 15 residues. From germline, CDR1 is LGHDT and CDR2 YNNKEL (reference sequence). The CDR3 nucleotides are TGTGCCAGCAGCCAAGTCGGAGTACTTAATGAAAAACTGTTTTTT. The encoded protein is CASSQVGVLNEKLFF.

A few counts support this clonotype. The chain couples TRBV7-3 to TRBJ1-3; D is unclear. The V end was cut by 0 bases, the J end by 2 bases, with 5 bases between. Germline CDR1 and CDR2: SGHTA and FQGTGA. The CDR3 length is 14 residues. The CDR3 sequence is CASSLTGTGNTIYF. CDR3 in DNA: TGTGCCAGCAGCTTAACCGGGACTGGAAACACCATATATTTT.

This clonotype has just a few counts. The CDR3 is CSASSTGVNTEAFF. The CDR3 DNA sequence: TGCAGTGCTAGTTCGACAGGGGTTAACACTGAAGCTTTCTTT. This chain uses TRBV20-1 with TRBJ1-1; 8 nucleotides agree with TRBD1. The CDR3 extends over 14 amino acids. V gave up 3 bases and J gave up 2 bases; unmatched junction bases: 5. The germline CDR1 and CDR2 sequences are DFQATT and SNEGSKA (reference sequence).

This clonotype has a handful of counts. The J gene is TRBJ2-3, the V gene TRBV20-1; D might be TRBD1 (5 bases). V shed 3 bases and J shed 11 bases, with 9 bases lying between them. The germline V gene has CDR1 DFQATT and CDR2 SNEGSKA (reference sequence). CDR3 length: 10 amino acids. The CDR3, as DNA: TGCAGTGCTAGTGGGGCAGGGCAGTATTTT. Translation: CSASGAGQYF.

CDR3 in DNA: TGCAGCGGGGACAGGGCCTACGAGCAGTACTTC. It specifies CSGDRAYEQYF. V usage is TRBV20-1 and J usage is TRBJ2-7, with 9 bases that match TRBD1. The CDR3 sequence is 11 residues long. Germline lookup yields CDR1 DFQATT and CDR2 SNEGSKA (reference sequence).

This clonotype was found a few times. This chain links TRBV10-2 with TRBJ1-5, with no clear D. V was cut by 4 bases and J by 7 bases, with 11 bases left in between. Per the germline V gene, CDR1 is WSHSY and CDR2 is SAAADI. The CDR3 is 13 residues long. CDR3 amino acids: CASSGDRQQPQHF. The DNA for the CDR3 is TGCGCCAGCAGTGGAGACCGTCAACAGCCCCAGCATTTT.

The sample holds many counts of this clonotype. The CDR3 DNA sequence: TGCGCCAGCAGCTTGGGGCTAGGGGCATCCAGGGCCTACGAGCAGTACTTC. Translating it yields CASSLGLGASRAYEQYF. The rearrangement links TRBV5-1 to TRBJ2-7; D may be TRBD1 (5 bases). V was clipped by 0 bases and J by 2 bases, with 18 bases between them. The CDR3 runs 17 residues. Germline V gene data show CDR1 as SGHRS and CDR2 as YFSETQ.

This chain connects TRBV20-1 to TRBJ2-1; a weak D match, TRBD2 (6 bases). CDR1 and CDR2 from the germline V gene are DFQATT and SNEGSKA (reference sequence). CDR3 length: 14 residues. V was cut by 6 bases and J by 5 bases, with 17 bases left in between. CDR3 loop: CSALSGTPNNEQFF. CDR3 bases: TGCAGTGCCCTCTCCGGGACTCCGAACAATGAGCAGTTCTTC.

The CDR3: CASSQDFTGGISNIQYF. The CDR3 region has the DNA TGTGCCAGCAGCCAAGATTTTACGGGCGGTATTTCAAACATTCAGTACTTC. This sequence joins TRBV3-1 and TRBJ2-4; D is uncertain. Germline loops: CDR1 LGHDT, CDR2 YNNKEL (reference sequence). V was trimmed by 0 bases and J by 6 bases, leaving 18 bases between them. CDR3 length equals 17 residues.

Only a few counts were recorded for this clonotype. The V call is TRBV7-3, the J call TRBJ2-3; 8 nucleotides match TRBD2. The CDR3 consists of 14 residues. CDR1 SGHTA and CDR2 FQGTGA come from the germline V gene. After removal of 5 bases from V and 4 bases from J, the junction contained 5 bases not matched to a gene. The CDR3 spells CASSRYGGADTQYF. For the CDR3, the DNA is TGTGCCAGCAGCCGATACGGGGGGGCAGATACGCAGTATTTT.

The chain recombines TRBV4-1 with TRBJ2-2; 8 bases are a match to TRBD2. The germline CDR1 and CDR2 sequences are MGHRA and YSYEKL. The CDR3 is 17 amino acids. Losses at the gene ends were 1 base for V and 5 bases for J; bases not matched to a gene: 9. CDR3 bases: TGCGCCAGCAGCCAAGGGGACGGGGGGGCGTATACCGGGGAGCTGTTTTTT. Protein: CASSQGDGGAYTGELFF.

The sample holds a few counts of this clonotype. The chain recombines TRBV2 with TRBJ2-7, with TRBD2 as a possible D gene (5 bases). The CDR3 spans 14 residues. Germline V CDR1 and CDR2: SNHLY, FYNNEI. With 8 bases removed from V and 4 bases from J, the gap between germline ends came to 18 bases. CDR3 sequence: CASLGLSPRYEQYF. The DNA for the CDR3 is TGTGCCAGCCTTGGACTTAGCCCACGGTACGAGCAGTACTTC.

V is TRBV10-3 and J is TRBJ2-7; tentative D call: TRBD1 (7 bases). The CDR3 is 11 amino acids. The germline gives CDR1 ENHRY, CDR2 SYGVKD. Trimming cost V 9 bases and J 7 bases, with 13 bases left between them. The CDR3 DNA is TGTGCCATTGGCGGGACAGTTGAGCAGTACTTC. It yields the protein CAIGGTVEQYF.

V gene TRBV10-3 combines with J gene TRBJ2-7, with 8 positions matching TRBD2. The CDR3 is 14 amino acids. Germline V lookup: CDR1 ENHRY, CDR2 SYGVKD. The trim removed 5 bases at V and 0 bases at J, leaving 3 bases unmatched. The CDR3 loop reads CAISPGGLSYEQYF. The CDR3 DNA sequence: TGTGCCATCAGTCCGGGGGGGCTCTCCTACGAGCAGTACTTC.

The sample holds a few counts of this clonotype. V is TRBV4-1 and J is TRBJ2-7; possible D gene TRBD2, 6 bases. With 0 bases removed from V and 5 bases from J, the gap between germline ends came to 14 bases. This CDR3 has 15 amino acids. CDR1 is MGHRA, CDR2 YSYEKL, per germline. The CDR3 nucleotides are TGCGCCAGCAGCCAAGACGGGGGATTAGTACACGAGCAGTACTTC. Translated, it gives CASSQDGGLVHEQYF.

The CDR3 loop reads CASSPGPIAEETQYF. The CDR3 DNA follows: TGCGCCAGCAGCCCTGGACCGATCGCCGAAGAGACCCAGTACTTC. The chain joins TRBV5-1 to TRBJ2-5; no firm D call. V lost 4 bases, J lost 3 bases, and 16 bases lay in between. The V gene's germline CDR1 is SGHRS and CDR2 YFSETQ. This CDR3 is built from 15 residues.

The rearrangement uses TRBV7-2 and TRBJ2-3; TRBD2 matches 9 bases. The CDR3 contains 14 residues. With V trimmed by 4 bases and J by 6 bases, 5 bases remained unmatched. Germline V gives CDR1 SGHTA, CDR2 FQGNSA. In DNA, the CDR3 is TGTGCCAGCAGCTCTTTAGCGGGGGTGGATACGCAGTATTTT. Its protein product is CASSSLAGVDTQYF. Drawing the rest from reference TRBV7-2 and TRBJ2-3, the complete variable domain is GAGVSQSPSNKVTEKGKDVELRCDPISGHTALYWYRQSLGQGLEFLIYFQGNSAPDKSGLPSDRFSAERTGGSVSTLTIQRTQQEDSAVYLCASSSLAGVDTQYFGPGTRLTVL.

In this sample, this clonotype turned up a few times. V and J are TRBV7-8 and TRBJ2-2; TRBD1 might be the D (6 bases). Trimming removed 1 base from V and 0 bases from J, with 12 bases in between. The CDR3 extends over 17 amino acids. Germline-derived CDR1 and CDR2 are SGHVS and FQNEAQ. DNA for the CDR3: TGTGCCAGCAGCTTAGACTCTAGACAGGCGAACACCGGGGAGCTGTTTTTT. It translates to CASSLDSRQANTGELFF.

This clonotype was recorded a few times. The genes are TRBV5-1 and TRBJ2-2; D is ambiguous. CDR1 SGHRS and CDR2 YFSETQ come from the germline V gene. Trimming shortened V by 5 bases and J by 5 bases, and 19 bases separated the two germline ends. This CDR3 is built from 16 residues. The CDR3 protein is CASRPPGRTETGELFF. DNA of the CDR3: TGCGCCAGCAGACCCCCGGGCCGCACGGAAACCGGGGAGCTGTTTTTT.

The table lists this clonotype with a few counts. The rearrangement links TRBV19 to TRBJ2-1; 7 bases line up with TRBD1. The CDR3 spans 14 residues. V lost 4 bases and J lost 7; bases outside the gene matches: 7. Germline V gene data show CDR1 as LNHDA and CDR2 as SQIVND (reference sequence). The CDR3 coding sequence is TGTGCCAGTAGTAAAGGACAGGTTGGAAATGAGCAGTTCTTC. This translates into CASSKGQVGNEQFF.

Only a few counts were recorded for this clonotype. This chain joins TRBV3-1 and TRBJ2-3; D is possibly TRBD1 or TRBD2 (5 bases each). Trimming removed 1 base at V and 0 bases at J, with 8 bases between. Germline V gives CDR1 LGHDT, CDR2 YNNKEL (reference sequence). The CDR3 totals 15 residues. CDR3 sequence reads: CASSQGGISTDTQYF. CDR3 in DNA: TGTGCCAGCAGCCAAGGGGGGATTAGCACAGATACGCAGTATTTT.

V is TRBV12-3 or TRBV12-4 and J is TRBJ1-2; TRBD1 matches 7 bases. Trimming removed 1 base from V and 3 bases from J; junction bases left unmatched: 14. The CDR3 length is 18 residues. This CDR3 is CASSLVGYGEGAYYGYTF. The CDR3, as DNA: TGTGCCAGCAGTTTAGTCGGCTACGGGGAGGGGGCTTACTATGGCTACACCTTC.

The CDR3 DNA sequence: TGTGCCAGCAGTCCGTGGGTTGGCGAGCAGTACTTC. Protein sequence: CASSPWVGEQYF. J is TRBJ2-7 and V is TRBV6-5, with unresolved D. This CDR3 spans 12 amino acids. Trimming cost V 5 bases and J 6 bases, with 11 bases left between them. Germline V lookup: CDR1 MNHEY, CDR2 SVGAGI.

This clonotype was seen more than once but under ten times. The genes are TRBV12-3 or TRBV12-4 and TRBJ1-3, with unresolved D. V was shortened by 6 bases and J by 2 bases, with 17 bases between the two germline ends. CDR3 length: 16 residues. This chain's CDR3 is CASRLQMVSAGNTIYF. DNA for the CDR3: TGTGCCAGCAGACTACAAATGGTCTCGGCTGGAAACACCATATATTTT.